This is a list of T cell receptor beta chains from one sample in a study of tumor-infiltrating lymphocytes in primary liver carcinoma. TCRdb re-derived calls from the multiplex PCR reads in MiXCR, one entry per CDR3 protein. The data show 300,000 to 400,000 distinct CDR3 sequences, approximately 64% seen once. The sample comprised peripheral blood. Every receptor here comes from a man aged 40-49 years with primary liver carcinoma and hepatitis B virus infection. CDR3s include the opening cysteine and the closing phenylalanine or tryptophan. The order of the fields is V gene, D gene, J gene, clone size, CDR3 DNA, CDR3 protein. D genes are given only for firm matches. Rows may omit the clone size; those that give it use once, few, many or a size class.

TRBV10-3	-	TRBJ2-7	many	TGTGCCATCAGCTCTAGGGTGGACGGGCAGTACTTC	CAISSRVDGQYF
TRBV11-2	TRBD2	TRBJ2-3	medium-sized	TGTGCCAGCAGCTTAGACGGGACTAGCGGGACAGATACGCAGTATTTT	CASSLDGTSGTDTQYF
TRBV10-3	-	TRBJ2-6	-	TGTGCCATCAGTGAGTCCCGGGGGGCGAACTCTTGGGCCAACGTCCTGACTTTC	CAISESRGANSWANVLTF
TRBV11-2	-	TRBJ2-3	-	TGTGCCAGCAGATTTGGGCCGCTAGATACACAGTATTTT	CASRFGPLDTQYF
TRBV10-1	TRBD2	TRBJ2-5	-	TGCACCAGCAGTGAATCGATAGCGGGGACCCAGTACTTC	CTSSESIAGTQYF
TRBV6-2/TRBV6-3	TRBD2	TRBJ2-5	once	TGTGCCAGCAGTTCCTGGACTAGCGGGTTCCAAGGGACCCAGTACTTC	CASSSWTSGFQGTQYF
TRBV24-1	TRBD2	TRBJ2-3	-	TGTGCTACCAGTGATATCACGCTAGCGGGAGGGACAGATACGCAGTATTTT	CATSDITLAGGTDTQYF
TRBV7-9	TRBD1	TRBJ2-7	-	TGTGCCAGCAGCTCAGGACAGGACCCCTACGAGCAGTACTTC	CASSSGQDPYEQYF
TRBV10-3	-	TRBJ2-2	-	TGTGCCATCAGCCCAATGGCCAGGGGCGGTGGCAGCGAGCTGTTTTTT	CAISPMARGGGSELFF
TRBV11-2	-	TRBJ1-1	-	TGTGCCAGCAGCTCACCCGGGGTGAACACTAAAGCTTTCTTT	CASSSPGVNTKAFF
TRBV4-1	TRBD1	TRBJ2-7	-	TGCGCCAGCAGCCGTGTCGGGACAGGCTTCTCCTACGAGCAATACTTC	CASSRVGTGFSYEQYF
TRBV11-2	-	TRBJ2-2	-	TGTGCCGGCAGCTTAGGAATAGAGAAAAATGTCGGGGAGCTGTTTTTT	CAGSLGIEKNVGELFF
TRBV28	TRBD1	TRBJ2-7	-	TGTGCCAGCAGGAAAAAACCGGGACAGGCCACCTCCTACGAGCAGTACTTC	CASRKKPGQATSYEQYF
TRBV6-7	-	TRBJ2-2	many	TGTGCCAGCAGTTACTCGAAGGTTCCGAAGCGGGACACCGGGGAGCTGTTTTTT	CASSYSKVPKRDTGELFF
TRBV12-3/TRBV12-4	-	TRBJ2-7	many	TGTGCCAGCAGTTTAGCAGTAGCGGATACAGGGACCCTCCAGTACTTC	CASSLAVADTGTLQYF
TRBV5-1	TRBD1	TRBJ2-1	-	TGCGCCAGCAGCTTGGGACAGGGGGCGTCCAATGAGCAGTCTTTC	CASSLGQGASNEQSF
TRBV18	TRBD1	TRBJ1-1	few	TGTGCCAGCTCACGACAGGGTGAAACTGAAGCTTTCTTT	CASSRQGETEAFF
TRBV6-2/TRBV6-3	-	TRBJ1-2	-	TGTGCCAGCAGTTATAGTCCGGGTCACATTAACTATGGCTACACCTTC	CASSYSPGHINYGYTF
TRBV10-1	-	TRBJ2-7	many	TGCGCCAGCAGTGAGGGAGAGACCTACGAGCAGTACTTC	CASSEGETYEQYF
TRBV5-6	-	TRBJ2-6	few	TGTGGCAGCAGCTCCGAGGGGGGGGCCAACGTCCTGACTTTC	CGSSSEGGANVLTF
TRBV6-2/TRBV6-3	TRBD2	TRBJ2-5	many	TGTGCCAGCAGTTACTCCGGGACTAGCGGGAGTCGAGAGACCCAGTACTTC	CASSYSGTSGSRETQYF
TRBV11-2	-	TRBJ2-1	-	TGTGCCAGCGGCTCCGACGACAATGAACAGTTCTTC	CASGSDDNEQFF
TRBV11-2	-	TRBJ2-3	-	TGTGCCAGCAGCTTGCCCCCCTGGCAGATAACAGATACACATTATTTT	CASSLPPWQITDTHYF
TRBV6-2/TRBV6-3	-	TRBJ1-1	-	TGTGCCAGCACCCTTAGAGGGGGGGATACAATGAACACTGAAGCTTTCTTT	CASTLRGGDTMNTEAFF
TRBV11-2	TRBD2	TRBJ2-1	-	TGTGCTAGCAGCCCCGGGAGGGTAGACAAAGAGCAGTTCTTC	CASSPGRVDKEQFF
TRBV30	-	TRBJ1-3	many	TGTGCCTGGAGTGTAAGCGACCTTGGCGGAAACACCATATATTTT	CAWSVSDLGGNTIYF
TRBV11-2	-	TRBJ2-2	many	TGTGCCAGCAGCTTAACAGGGGAGGACACCGGGGAGCTGTTTTTT	CASSLTGEDTGELFF